This T cell receptor beta chain stems from a study of blood T cell repertoires in COVID-19. Study summary: T cells, B-cell-depleted T cells, or PBMCs provided the cDNA or gDNA that served as material.

CDR3 length: 15 amino acids. The V and J ends lost 2 bases and 5 bases, in that order; junction bases with no gene match: 8. Germline assignment: CDR1 SGHDT and CDR2 YYEEEE. This clone was picked up a small number of times. Original analysis: Scientists estimated how many nucleated cells there were by amplifying reference gene primers. Sequencing used immunoSEQ multiplex PCR; TCRdb keeps in-frame clones, though not all of them. The V and J calls and clone size were taken over from that table, and D and trimming were inferred from the DNA. The sample shows some 130,000 clones, 84% of them seen only once.

The origin of this receptor is a human donor in a cohort sampled during active COVID-19. The sequencing sample was made of peripheral blood. The chain has TRBV5-6 and TRBJ2-7; 9 positions match TRBD1. CDR3 DNA: TGTGCCAGCAGCTTCTCCGGGACAGGGTATAACGAGCAGTACTTC. Amino acids: CASSFSGTGYNEQYF.